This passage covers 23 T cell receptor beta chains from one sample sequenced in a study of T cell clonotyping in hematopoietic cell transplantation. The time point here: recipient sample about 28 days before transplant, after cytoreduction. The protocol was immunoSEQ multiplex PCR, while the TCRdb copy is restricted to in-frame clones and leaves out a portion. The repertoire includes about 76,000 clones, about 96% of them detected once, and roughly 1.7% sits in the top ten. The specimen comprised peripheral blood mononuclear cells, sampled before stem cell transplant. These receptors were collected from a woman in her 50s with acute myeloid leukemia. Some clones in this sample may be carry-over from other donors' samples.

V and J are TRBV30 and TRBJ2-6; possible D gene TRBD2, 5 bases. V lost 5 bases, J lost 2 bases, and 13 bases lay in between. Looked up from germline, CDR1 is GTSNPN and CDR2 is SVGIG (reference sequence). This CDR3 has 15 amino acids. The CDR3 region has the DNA TGTGCCTGGGGACGAGGGCCCCCTGGGGCCAACGTCCTGACTTTC. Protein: CAWGRGPPGANVLTF.

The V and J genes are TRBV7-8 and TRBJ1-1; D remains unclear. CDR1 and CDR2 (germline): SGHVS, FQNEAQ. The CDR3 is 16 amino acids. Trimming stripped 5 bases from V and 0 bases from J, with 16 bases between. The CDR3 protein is CASSLGISRMNTEAFF. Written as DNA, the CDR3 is TGTGCCAGCAGCCTCGGGATAAGCCGTATGAACACTGAAGCTTTCTTT.

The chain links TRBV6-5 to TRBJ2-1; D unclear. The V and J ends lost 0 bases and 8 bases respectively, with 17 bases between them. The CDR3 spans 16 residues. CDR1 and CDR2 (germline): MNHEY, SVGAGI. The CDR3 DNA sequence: TGTGCCAGCAGTTACTCGATTTTAGCCGAATCTGATGAGCAGTTCTTC. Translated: CASSYSILAESDEQFF.

CDR3 DNA: TGTGCCAGCAGTGAAGGTACGGGGTCTTCTGGAAACACCATATATTTT. This sequence encodes CASSEGTGSSGNTIYF. V and J are TRBV25-1 and TRBJ1-3; D remains ambiguous. The V and J ends lost 2 bases and 1 base respectively, with 12 bases between them. The CDR3 runs 16 residues. Germline CDR1 is MGHDK and CDR2 is SYGVNS.

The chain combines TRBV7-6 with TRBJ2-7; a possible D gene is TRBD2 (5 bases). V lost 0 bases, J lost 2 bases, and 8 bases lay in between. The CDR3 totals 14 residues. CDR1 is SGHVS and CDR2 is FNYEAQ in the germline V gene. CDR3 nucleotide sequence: TGTGCCAGCAGCTTAGCCTCGCGGGCCTACGAGCAGTACTTC. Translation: CASSLASRAYEQYF.

CDR3 in amino acids: CASSLGRKTFINEQFF. CDR3 in DNA: TGCGCCAGCAGCTTGGGACGGAAAACTTTTATCAATGAGCAGTTCTTC. The genes are TRBV5-1 and TRBJ2-1; D call uncertain. V was trimmed by 0 bases and J by 6 bases, leaving 16 bases between them. The germline gives CDR1 SGHRS, CDR2 YFSETQ. CDR3 length equals 16 residues.

The CDR3 protein is CASSLDLAGQPQHF. CDR3 DNA: TGTGCCAGCAGCTTAGATTTGGCAGGCCAGCCCCAGCATTTT. The rearrangement joins TRBV11-2 to TRBJ1-5; no reliable D call. The CDR3 consists of 14 residues. Germline CDR1 is SGHAT and CDR2 is FQNNGV. V was shortened by 0 bases and J by 7 bases, with 10 bases between the two germline ends.

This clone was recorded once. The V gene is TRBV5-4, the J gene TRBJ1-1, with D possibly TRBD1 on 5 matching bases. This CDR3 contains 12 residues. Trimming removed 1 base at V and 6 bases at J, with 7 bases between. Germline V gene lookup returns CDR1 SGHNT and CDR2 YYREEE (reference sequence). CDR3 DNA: TGTGCCAGCAGCTTGTTAGGGGCTGAAGCTTTCTTT. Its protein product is CASSLLGAEAFF.

The CDR3 protein is CASSLPRENTEAFF. The CDR3 coding sequence is TGCGCCAGCAGCTTGCCGCGGGAGAACACTGAAGCTTTCTTT. The rearrangement uses TRBV5-1 and TRBJ1-1; D gene unclear. The CDR3 contains 14 residues. Germline-derived CDR1 and CDR2 are SGHRS and YFSETQ. Trimming left V 1 base short and J 1 base short, with 8 bases between.

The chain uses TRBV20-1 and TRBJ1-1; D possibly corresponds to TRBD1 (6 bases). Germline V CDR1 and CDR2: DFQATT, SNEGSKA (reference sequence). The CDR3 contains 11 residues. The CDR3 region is CIVQGYTEAFF. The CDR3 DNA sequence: TGCATCGTACAGGGATACACTGAAGCTTTCTTT.

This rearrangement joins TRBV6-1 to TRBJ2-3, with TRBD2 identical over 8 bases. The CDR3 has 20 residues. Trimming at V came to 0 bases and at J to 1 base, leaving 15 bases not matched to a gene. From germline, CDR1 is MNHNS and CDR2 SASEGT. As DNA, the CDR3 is TGTGCCAGCAGTGAAGCGCTCGGGGGACTAGGGGACTTTCGCACAGATACGCAGTATTTT. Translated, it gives CASSEALGGLGDFRTDTQYF.

The CDR3 loop is CASSNSSPGPGSPTAKKAQYF. The CDR3 DNA is TGTGCCAGTAGTAATAGTTCCCCGGGCCCAGGGAGTCCCACCGCAAAGAAGGCCCAGTACTTC. The V gene is TRBV19, the J gene TRBJ2-5; D tentatively fits TRBD1 or TRBD2 (5 bases each). CDR1 and CDR2 (germline): LNHDA, SQIVND (reference sequence). Deletions cut 4 bases from V and 9 bases from J, with 39 bases between. The CDR3 is 21 residues long.

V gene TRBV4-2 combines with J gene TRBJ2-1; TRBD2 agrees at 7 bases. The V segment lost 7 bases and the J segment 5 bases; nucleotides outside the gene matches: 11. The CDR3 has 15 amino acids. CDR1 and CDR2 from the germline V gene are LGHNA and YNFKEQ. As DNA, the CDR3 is TGTGCCAGCACATATCTAGCGGAGCTAAACAATGAGCAGTTCTTC. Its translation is CASTYLAELNNEQFF.

CDR3 DNA sequence: TGTGCCAGCAGTCAGGGGGCGCGGGTGAACACTGAAGCTTTCTTT. Translated: CASSQGARVNTEAFF. This chain links TRBV25-1 with TRBJ1-1; TRBD1 matches 8 bases. V dropped 5 bases and J dropped 0; count of bases not matched to a gene: 5. Germline CDR1 and CDR2: MGHDK and SYGVNS. The CDR3 runs to 15 residues.

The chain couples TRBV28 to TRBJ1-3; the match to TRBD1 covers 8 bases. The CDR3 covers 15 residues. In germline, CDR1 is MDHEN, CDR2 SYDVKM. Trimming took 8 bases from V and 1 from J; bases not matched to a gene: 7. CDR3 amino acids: CASRDRRYSGNTIYF. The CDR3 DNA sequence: TGTGCCAGCCGGGACAGGAGATATTCTGGAAACACCATATATTTT.

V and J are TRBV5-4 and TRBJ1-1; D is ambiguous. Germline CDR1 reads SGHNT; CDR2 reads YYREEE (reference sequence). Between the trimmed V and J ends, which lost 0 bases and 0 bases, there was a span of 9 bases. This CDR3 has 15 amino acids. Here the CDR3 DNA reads TGTGCCAGCAGCTTGGGGTGGTTTATGAACACTGAAGCTTTCTTT. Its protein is CASSLGWFMNTEAFF.

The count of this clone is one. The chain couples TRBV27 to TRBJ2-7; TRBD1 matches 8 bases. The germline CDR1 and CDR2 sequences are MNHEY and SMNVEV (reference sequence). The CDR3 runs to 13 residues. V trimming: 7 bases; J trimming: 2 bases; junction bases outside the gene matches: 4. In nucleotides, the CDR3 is TGTGCCAGCACCGGACAGGGACCCTACGAGCAGTACTTC. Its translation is CASTGQGPYEQYF.

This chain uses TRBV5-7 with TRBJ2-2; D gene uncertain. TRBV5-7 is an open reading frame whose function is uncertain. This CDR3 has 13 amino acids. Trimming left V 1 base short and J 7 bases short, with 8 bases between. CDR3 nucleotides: TGTGCCAGCAGCTTGACGGGCTTCGGGGAGCTGTTTTTT. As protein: CASSLTGFGELFF.

For the CDR3, the DNA is TGTGCTAGTGGTTTTCGGACAGGGGCCTACGAGCAGTACTTC. As protein: CASGFRTGAYEQYF. V gene TRBV12-5 combines with J gene TRBJ2-7, with 9 bases identical to TRBD1. V lost 3 bases, J lost 2 bases, and 2 bases stayed unmatched. The germline V gene has CDR1 LGHNT and CDR2 FRNRAP. The CDR3 covers 14 residues.

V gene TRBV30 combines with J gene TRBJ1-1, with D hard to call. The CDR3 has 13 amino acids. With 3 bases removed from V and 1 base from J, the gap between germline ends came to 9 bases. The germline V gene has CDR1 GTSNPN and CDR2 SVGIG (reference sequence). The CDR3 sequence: CAWRNSPNTEAFF. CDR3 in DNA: TGTGCCTGGAGGAACAGTCCGAACACTGAAGCTTTCTTT. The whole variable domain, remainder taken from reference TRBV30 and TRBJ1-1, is SQTIHQWPATLVQPVGSPLSLECTVEGTSNPNLYWYRQAAGRGLQLLFYSVGIGQISSEVPQNLSASRPQDRQFILSSKKLLLSDSGFYLCAWRNSPNTEAFFGQGTRLTVV.

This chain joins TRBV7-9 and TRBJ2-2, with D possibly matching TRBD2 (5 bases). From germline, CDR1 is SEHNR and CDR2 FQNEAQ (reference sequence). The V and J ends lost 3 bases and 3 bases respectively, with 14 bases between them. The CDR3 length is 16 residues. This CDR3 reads CASSFPRAPYTGELFF. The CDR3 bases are TGTGCCAGCAGCTTTCCGAGGGCTCCGTACACCGGGGAGCTGTTTTTT.

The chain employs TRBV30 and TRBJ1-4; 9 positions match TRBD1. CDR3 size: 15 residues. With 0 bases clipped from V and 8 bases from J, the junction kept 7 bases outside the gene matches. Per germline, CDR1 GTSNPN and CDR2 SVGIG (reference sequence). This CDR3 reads CAWSVTGTGSEKLFF. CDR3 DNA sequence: TGTGCCTGGAGTGTAACCGGGACAGGGAGCGAAAAACTGTTTTTT.

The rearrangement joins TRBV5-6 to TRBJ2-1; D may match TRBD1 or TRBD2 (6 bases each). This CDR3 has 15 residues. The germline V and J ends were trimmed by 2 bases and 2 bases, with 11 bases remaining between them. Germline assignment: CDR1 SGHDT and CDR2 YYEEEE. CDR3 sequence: CASSLRGLPYNEQFF. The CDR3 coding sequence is TGTGCCAGCAGCTTACGGGGGCTCCCCTACAATGAGCAGTTCTTC.